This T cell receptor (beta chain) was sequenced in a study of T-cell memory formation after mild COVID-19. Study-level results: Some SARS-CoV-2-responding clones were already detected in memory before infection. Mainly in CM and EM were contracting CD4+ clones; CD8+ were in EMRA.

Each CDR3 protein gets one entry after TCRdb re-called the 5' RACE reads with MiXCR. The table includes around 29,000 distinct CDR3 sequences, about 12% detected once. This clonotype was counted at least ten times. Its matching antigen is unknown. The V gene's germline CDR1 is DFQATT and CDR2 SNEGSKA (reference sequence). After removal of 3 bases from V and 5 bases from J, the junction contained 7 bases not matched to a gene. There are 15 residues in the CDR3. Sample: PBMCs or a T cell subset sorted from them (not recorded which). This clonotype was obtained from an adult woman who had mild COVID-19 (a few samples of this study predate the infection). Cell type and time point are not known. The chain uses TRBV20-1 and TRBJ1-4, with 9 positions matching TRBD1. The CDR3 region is CSARLPGTGNEKLFF. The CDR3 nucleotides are TGCAGTGCTAGGTTACCCGGGACAGGGAATGAAAAACTGTTTTTT.